This TCR beta chain was sequenced during a study of shared clonotypes between healthy human individuals. Each replicate PCR on the sorted subsets used 150 to 200 ng DNA (about 30,000 T cell genomes). Authors' processing steps: Filtering differed because ImmunoSEQ produced junction-only sequences that carried no quality scores. Only in-frame clones appear in the TCRdb table, and some are missing; sequencing was by immunoSEQ multiplex PCR. That table furnishes V, J and clone size, whereas the DNA furnished D and trimming. The profile shows some 200,000 clones, 66% of them singletons. Germline V gives CDR1 SGHRS, CDR2 YFSETQ. This CDR3 has 15 amino acids. J was trimmed by 6 bases and V by 2 bases; bases with no gene match: 6. Donors were healthy HIV-negative adults without recent acute infections or vaccinations. From CD4+ cells came CD45RA+ naive and CD45RA-negative memory subsets.

This clonotype originated in a man younger than 40 in good health. The chain has TRBV5-1 and TRBJ2-1; TRBD1 agrees at 9 bases. Input material: memory CD4+ T cells sorted from blood. Subset indicated: CD45RA-negative fraction. CDR3 in DNA: TGCGCCAGCAGCTTCGGGACAGGGTTCGGCAATGAGCAGTTCTTC. Translation: CASSFGTGFGNEQFF.